This T cell receptor beta chain was recovered during a study of T cell responses to AZD1222 COVID-19 vaccine. The CDR3 sequence is 12 residues long. Germline V CDR1 and CDR2: MNHEY, SVGAGI. V dropped 10 bases and J dropped 3 bases, with 12 bases sitting between them. TCRdb's copy holds only in-frame clones and misses some; the assay was immunoSEQ multiplex PCR. The top ten hold 1% to 1.5% of the sample, which has 150,000 to 200,000 clones, 92% seen once. This TCR was sampled from an adult who received the AZD1222 COVID-19 vaccine. V gene TRBV6-5 combines with J gene TRBJ1-1; possibly TRBD1 for D (6 bases). Sample: peripheral blood, taken 28 days after the second AZD1222 dose. For the CDR3, the DNA is TGTGCCAACCAAACAGGGTACACTGAAGCTTTCTTT. This translates into CANQTGYTEAFF.